The next 20 T cell receptor beta chains were all read from a single sample in a study of shared clonotypes between healthy human individuals. CD8 cells classed as naive were CD45RO-negative and positively selected for CCR7, excluding terminally differentiated effector memory CD45RA+ cells. The assay was immunoSEQ multiplex PCR, and TCRdb's table has in-frame clones only and misses some. Of roughly 2,000,000 clones in the sample, around 96% were seen once. Sequences were obtained from naive CD8+ T cells sorted from blood. The origin of the receptors is a man aged 18 to 35 in good health.

The chain couples TRBV25-1 to TRBJ2-2, with 9 bases that match TRBD1. Germline V lookup: CDR1 MGHDK, CDR2 SYGVNS. This CDR3 has 16 amino acids. V shed 3 bases and J 5 bases; nucleotides not matched to a gene: 7. The CDR3 loop reads CASSDDRGRTTGELFF. DNA of the CDR3: TGTGCCAGCAGTGATGACAGGGGGAGAACAACCGGGGAGCTGTTTTTT.

The J gene is TRBJ2-2, the V gene TRBV14, with D perhaps assigned TRBD1 or TRBD2 (5 bases each). Germline CDR1 and CDR2: SGHDN and FVKESK. V was cut by 1 base and J by 4 bases, with 13 bases left in between. CDR3 length: 16 residues. This CDR3 reads CASSQVWGKGTGELFF. CDR3 in DNA: TGTGCCAGCAGCCAAGTTTGGGGGAAGGGCACCGGGGAGCTGTTTTTT.

The gene calls are TRBV19 and TRBJ2-5; 11 bases agree with TRBD1. Per germline, CDR1 LNHDA and CDR2 SQIVND (reference sequence). J gave up 5 bases and V 7 bases, and 9 bases lay outside the gene matches. The CDR3 spans 15 residues. CDR3 amino acids: CASNPGQGGRETQYF. The CDR3 DNA follows: TGTGCCAGTAATCCGGGACAGGGGGGTAGGGAGACCCAGTACTTC.

This chain connects TRBV7-9 to TRBJ2-5; 7 bases map to TRBD1. CDR1 is SEHNR, CDR2 FQNEAQ, per germline (reference sequence). Trimming took 5 bases from V and 5 from J; bases not matched to a gene: 11. The CDR3 runs to 15 residues. The CDR3 nucleotides are TGTGCCAGCAGCCCCCATGCCACAGGGGACGAGACCCAGTACTTC. Translating it yields CASSPHATGDETQYF.

The chain employs TRBV5-1 and TRBJ2-7; D could derive from TRBD1 or TRBD2 (5 bases each). Deletions cut 4 bases from V and 0 bases from J, with 8 bases between. Germline CDR1 and CDR2: SGHRS and YFSETQ. The CDR3 runs 13 residues. CDR3 sequence reads: CASSAGSSYEQYF. CDR3 in DNA: TGCGCCAGCAGCGCAGGGAGCTCCTACGAGCAGTACTTC.

To note about this clone: The sample contains more than one DNA sequence encoding this CDR3. The chain employs TRBV11-2 and TRBJ2-7; D call uncertain. The CDR3 sequence is 13 residues long. The germline CDR1 and CDR2 sequences are SGHAT and FQNNGV. Trimming pared 3 bases from V and 3 bases from J, leaving 9 bases between. The CDR3 is CASSLGISYEQYF. The CDR3 coding sequence is TGTGCCAGCAGCTTGGGGATCAGCTACGAGCAGTACTTC.

The gene calls are TRBV6-5 and TRBJ2-7; D is uncertain. This CDR3 is built from 12 residues. Per germline, CDR1 MNHEY and CDR2 SVGAGI. Trimming took off 6 bases at V and 6 bases at J, with 12 bases between the two ends. CDR3 sequence (DNA): TGTGCCAGCAGGGGGTCCTACCCCGAGCAGTACTTC. The encoded protein is CASRGSYPEQYF.

The chain links TRBV14 to TRBJ2-7, with D hard to call. This CDR3 spans 15 amino acids. Germline V gene sequence: CDR1 SGHDN, CDR2 FVKESK. The ends were cut back, 1 base at V and 2 bases at J, with 12 bases in the middle. The CDR3 here is CASSQGAYFPYEQYF. In nucleotides, the CDR3 is TGTGCCAGCAGCCAAGGGGCATACTTTCCCTACGAGCAGTACTTC.

The chain combines TRBV4-1 with TRBJ1-1, with unresolved D. Trimming pared 0 bases from V and 1 base from J, leaving 12 bases between. CDR1 MGHRA and CDR2 YSYEKL come from the germline V gene. This CDR3 has 16 amino acids. The CDR3 is CASSQDASLKNTEAFF. In DNA, the CDR3 is TGCGCCAGCAGCCAAGATGCAAGTCTGAAGAACACTGAAGCTTTCTTT.

The chain is built from TRBV2 and TRBJ2-1; TRBD2 agrees at 10 bases. V shed 0 bases, J shed 7 bases, and the junction held 9 bases outside the gene matches. This CDR3 contains 17 residues. Per the germline V gene, CDR1 is SNHLY and CDR2 is FYNNEI. The CDR3 protein is CASSEAISSGGQNEQFF. The DNA of the CDR3 is TGTGCCAGCAGTGAAGCAATATCTAGCGGGGGCCAGAATGAGCAGTTCTTC. Looking up the rest from reference TRBV2 and TRBJ2-1 gives the full variable domain: EPEVTQTPSHQVTQMGQEVILRCVPISNHLYFYWYRQILGQKVEFLVSFYNNEISEKSEIFDDQFSVERPDGSNFTLKIRSTKLEDSAMYFCASSEAISSGGQNEQFFGPGTRLTVL.

The chain employs TRBV4-1 and TRBJ1-2; TRBD1 aligns across 9 bases. From germline, CDR1 is MGHRA and CDR2 YSYEKL. The CDR3 covers 15 residues. V gave up 7 bases and J gave up 8 bases; unmatched junction bases: 14. As DNA, the CDR3 is TGCGCCAGCACCCCCGGACCGGGACAGGGTGTGGGCTACACCTTC. The encoded protein is CASTPGPGQGVGYTF.

This rearrangement joins TRBV5-1 to TRBJ2-7; 9 nucleotides align to TRBD2. Per the germline V gene, CDR1 is SGHRS and CDR2 is YFSETQ. J lost 3 bases, V lost 5 bases, and 9 bases had no gene match. The CDR3 extends over 15 amino acids. CDR3 bases: TGCGCCAGCAGAGCCTCCGGGACTAGCAGCTACGAGCAGTACTTC. It encodes CASRASGTSSYEQYF.

The chain uses TRBV18 and TRBJ1-1; TRBD1 might be the D (6 bases). Per germline, CDR1 KGHSH and CDR2 LQKENI. CDR3 length: 15 amino acids. V shed 1 base and J shed 4 bases, with 13 bases lying between them. The CDR3: CASSPRPGEGTEAFF. For the CDR3, the DNA is TGTGCCAGCTCACCACGGCCAGGGGAGGGCACTGAAGCTTTCTTT.

V usage is TRBV6-1 and J usage is TRBJ2-7; D is possibly TRBD1 (6 bases). From germline, CDR1 is MNHNS and CDR2 SASEGT. Trimming cost V 6 bases and J 4 bases, with 16 bases left between them. There are 14 residues in the CDR3. The CDR3 bases are TGTGCCAGCAGCGAAACAGGGCAGCCTTACGAGCAGTACTTC. It translates to CASSETGQPYEQYF.

The chain couples TRBV7-9 to TRBJ2-1; 7 bases are a match to TRBD2. This CDR3 is 15 amino acids long. The germline CDR1 and CDR2 sequences are SEHNR and FQNEAQ (reference sequence). V gave up 6 bases and J gave up 6 bases; unmatched junction bases: 11. The CDR3 sequence: CASSSRTSKGNEQFF. In DNA, the CDR3 is TGTGCCAGCAGTTCAAGGACTAGTAAAGGCAATGAGCAGTTCTTC.

CDR3 in amino acids: CASSLQGDEQFF. The CDR3, as DNA: TGTGCCAGCAGCTTACAGGGTGATGAGCAGTTCTTC. The V call is TRBV5-6, the J call TRBJ2-1; possibly TRBD1 for D (6 bases). V shed 2 bases and J shed 8 bases, with 8 bases lying between them. CDR1 and CDR2 (germline): SGHDT, YYEEEE. The CDR3 has 12 amino acids.

The chain couples TRBV9 to TRBJ1-1; D is unresolved. Germline V gene sequence: CDR1 SGDLS, CDR2 YYNGEE. Trimming left V 3 bases short and J 6 bases short, with 15 bases between. This CDR3 is 14 amino acids long. CDR3 bases: TGTGCCAGCAGCGGAGGTTTAGGTGGCTCTGAAGCTTTCTTT. This sequence encodes CASSGGLGGSEAFF.

V is TRBV4-1 and J is TRBJ2-1; 10 nucleotides align to TRBD2. The CDR3 sequence is 17 residues long. Germline V CDR1 and CDR2: MGHRA, YSYEKL. The junction had 6 bases not matched to a gene; V was cut back by 2 bases and J by 2 bases. The CDR3 DNA reads as TGCGCCAGCAGCCAACATAGCGGGGGGCCAACCTACAATGAGCAGTTCTTC. Translated: CASSQHSGGPTYNEQFF.

The V gene is TRBV7-9, the J gene TRBJ2-1, with D possibly being TRBD2 (6 bases). Trimming cost V 5 bases and J 0 bases, with 14 bases left between them. There are 16 residues in the CDR3. The germline gives CDR1 SEHNR, CDR2 FQNEAQ (reference sequence). The CDR3 DNA is TGTGCCAGCAGCACTATTGACGGGAGCTCCTACAATGAGCAGTTCTTC. It specifies CASSTIDGSSYNEQFF.

This clone was detected once. The rearrangement links TRBV27 to TRBJ2-1; 7 bases agree with TRBD2. The germline CDR1 and CDR2 sequences are MNHEY and SMNVEV (reference sequence). This CDR3 comprises 11 residues. With V trimmed by 8 bases and J by 8 bases, 3 bases remained unmatched. DNA of the CDR3: TGTGCCAGCGGGGCGGGGGATGAGCAGTTCTTC. It specifies CASGAGDEQFF.